This entry is about one T cell receptor beta chain. Antigen unknown. These data belong to a study of tissue T cells after allogeneic stem cell transplantation. About the research overall: Viable blood and marrow gave sorted CD3+ T cells if numbers allowed.

Generated by immunoSEQ multiplex PCR, the TCRdb table keeps only in-frame clones and is missing some. The repertoire holds 28,000 or so clones, with around 90% as singletons. This CDR3 comprises 13 residues. V lost 5 bases to trimming and J lost 2 bases, with 12 bases between them. Germline-derived CDR1 and CDR2 are SQVTM and ANQGSEA. General study results and limits: Anatomically similar tissues had similar TCR repertoires within each patient.

The sequence came from a male donor aged 60 or over who later had graft-versus-host disease after an allogeneic stem cell transplant. Here the sequenced sample was blood, taken before transplantation. The V and J genes are TRBV29-1 and TRBJ1-1; D is possibly TRBD1 (6 bases). CDR3 in amino acids: CSVFPGTNTEAFF. The CDR3, as DNA: TGCAGCGTTTTTCCGGGGACAAACACTGAAGCTTTCTTT.